The 15 T cell receptor beta chains listed next were all sequenced from one sample in a study of tumor and adjacent non-tumor tissue in lung cancer. Three rounds of nested PCR, following a modified ARM-PCR protocol, produced the TCRbeta library. TCRdb used MiXCR to reprocess the multiplex PCR reads, holding one entry per CDR3 protein. The sample contains more than 60,000 distinct CDR3 sequences, 76% of which appear only once. RNA was extracted from bulk tissue without any cell sorting. This non-tumor lung sample came from over 3 cm beyond the tumor edge. Material: distant non-tumor lung tissue. The receptors here all came from a man between 60 and 75 years old with non-small cell lung cancer.

Concerning this clonotype: At one end the junction does not follow the germline gene, possibly because of a read error. The chain is built from TRBV4-1 and TRBJ2-1; D is undetermined. Germline V lookup: CDR1 MGHRA, CDR2 YSYEKL. The CDR3 length is 14 residues. The CDR3 region has the DNA TGCGCTAGCAGACAAGAACGCAACTACAATGAGGAGTTCTTC. Its translation: CASRQERNYNEEFF.

For this clonotype: The junction departs from the called germline gene at one end, perhaps through a read error. The CDR3 sequence is CASSRTGGPSGANVLTF. The CDR3 DNA sequence: TGTGCCAGCAGTCGGACAGGGGGGCCGTCTGGGGCCAATGTCCTGACTTTC. The gene calls are TRBV11-1 and TRBJ2-6, with TRBD1 matching over 10 bases. Looked up from germline, CDR1 is SGHAT and CDR2 is FQDESV (reference sequence). This CDR3 has 17 residues.

This clonotype was observed a handful of times. One junction end does not reproduce the germline sequence, and a read error may be involved. The rearrangement links TRBV29-1 to TRBJ2-3; TRBD1 aligns across 7 bases. The CDR3 runs 15 residues. Germline CDR1 and CDR2: SQVTM and ANQGSEA. Here the CDR3 DNA reads TGCAGCATTGACCCCAGGAAAGGGGGCGCAGATACGCAGTATTTT. Amino acids: CSIDPRKGGADTQYF.

Comments on this clonotype: The junction differs from germline at one of its ends, possibly a read error. This chain links TRBV30 with TRBJ2-1; weak D call: TRBD2 (5 bases). The CDR3 runs to 13 residues. CDR1 GTSNPN and CDR2 SVGIG come from the germline V gene (reference sequence). Here the CDR3 reads CARSPRRGNEQFF. Here the CDR3 DNA reads TGTGCCCGGAGTCCCCGCCGGGGCAATGAGCAGTTCTTC.

The gene calls are TRBV19 and TRBJ2-3; TRBD1 matches at 12 bases. The V and J ends lost 5 bases and 6 bases, in that order; junction bases with no gene match: 12. The CDR3 has 17 amino acids. Germline V lookup: CDR1 LNHDA, CDR2 SQIVND (reference sequence). The CDR3 DNA reads as TGTGCCAGTAGTGCCTATCCGGGACAGGGGGCGTCGGATACGCAGTATTTT. Amino acids: CASSAYPGQGASDTQYF.

On this clonotype: A read error may produce the germline difference seen at one junction end. The chain uses TRBV11-1 and TRBJ2-5; D uncertain. CDR1 is SGHAT and CDR2 is FQDESV in the germline V gene (reference sequence). The CDR3 spans 14 residues. The CDR3 DNA follows: TGTGCTAGCAGCAAAGACACATACCGAGAGACCCAGTACTTC. It yields the protein CASSKDTYRETQYF. Together with reference TRBV11-1 and TRBJ2-5, the CDR3 gives the full variable domain: EAEVAQSPRYKITEKSQAVAFWCDPISGHATLYWYRQILGQGPELLVQFQDESVVDDSQLPKDRFSAERLKGVDSTLKIQPAELGDSAMYLCASSKDTYRETQYFGPGTRLLVL.

A note on this clonotype: Its ends do not fully match the called genes, so a read error is possible. The CDR3 DNA reads as TGTGCCAGCAGGGTCGCATGGGTGGGGTACGAGCAGTGCTTC. It specifies CASRVAWVGYEQCF. The gene calls are TRBV6-1 and TRBJ2-7; no firm D call. Per the germline V gene, CDR1 is MNHNS and CDR2 is SASEGT. CDR3 length: 14 residues.

With respect to this clonotype: A single base separates this from a much larger clone, so it may be a read error. This chain links TRBV5-4 with TRBJ2-3; 14 bases are a match to TRBD2. The V and J ends lost 4 bases and 5 bases, in that order; junction bases with no gene match: 6. The CDR3 covers 16 residues. Germline values: CDR1 SGHNT, CDR2 YYREEE (reference sequence). The CDR3 DNA follows: TGTGCCAGCAGCCGGCGACTAGCGGGAGGGGTAGATACGCAGTATTTT. Its protein is CASSRRLAGGVDTQYF.

The chain is built from TRBV12-3 or TRBV12-4 and TRBJ2-3; 7 bases line up with TRBD2. The V segment lost 7 bases and the J segment 1 base; nucleotides outside the gene matches: 5. CDR3 length: 14 residues. The CDR3 sequence: CASITTSGTDTQYF. CDR3 nucleotide sequence: TGTGCCAGCATTACCACTAGCGGCACAGATACGCAGTATTTT.

As concerns this clonotype: This CDR3 fails to terminate in the conserved phenylalanine or tryptophan, so it likely reflects a read error. The V call is TRBV6-1, the J call TRBJ2-5; perhaps TRBD2 as D (6 bases). This CDR3 has 13 residues. V lost 8 bases and J lost 4, with 14 bases in between. Germline CDR1 is MNHNS and CDR2 is SASEGT. The CDR3 reads CASCRGMGETQYS. The CDR3 DNA follows: TGTGCCAGCTGCCGGGGGATGGGAGAGACCCAGTACTCC.

The V gene is TRBV28, the J gene TRBJ2-6; either TRBD1 or TRBD2 may supply D (5 bases each). Germline V gene lookup returns CDR1 MDHEN and CDR2 SYDVKM. Between the trimmed V and J ends, which lost 8 bases and 9 bases, there was a span of 20 bases. The CDR3 has 15 residues. The CDR3 here is CASGTGFLGVNVLTF. The CDR3 DNA is TGTGCCAGCGGGACGGGGTTCCTCGGAGTCAACGTCCTGACTTTC.

J is TRBJ2-7 and V is TRBV28, with 7 bases fitting TRBD2. The CDR3 runs to 15 residues. The germline V gene has CDR1 MDHEN and CDR2 SYDVKM. V trimming: 9 bases; J trimming: 0 bases; junction bases outside the gene matches: 11. The CDR3 is CARGAGLGNSYEQYF. The CDR3 DNA reads as TGTGCCAGAGGGGCAGGACTAGGGAACTCCTACGAGCAGTACTTC.

Concerning this clonotype itself: Germline and junction disagree at one end, which may indicate a read error. This chain joins TRBV12-3 or TRBV12-4 and TRBJ2-5; 12 nucleotides align to TRBD2. There are 15 residues in the CDR3. The CDR3 bases are TGTACCAGCAGGCTAGCGGGAGGGTACGAAGAGACCAAGTACTTC. Protein: CTSRLAGGYEETKYF.

This clonotype was counted at least ten times. This chain uses TRBV7-9 with TRBJ2-1, with TRBD2 matching 7 bases. The CDR3 extends over 13 amino acids. Trimming took 8 bases from V and 4 from J; bases not matched to a gene: 5. Germline V CDR1 and CDR2: SEHNR, FQNEAQ (reference sequence). CDR3 sequence: CASGDSGYNEQFF. As DNA, the CDR3 is TGTGCCAGCGGGGATAGCGGGTACAATGAGCAGTTCTTC.

With respect to this clonotype: This CDR3 is missing its conserved last phenylalanine or tryptophan, likely due to a read error. This chain links TRBV29-1 with TRBJ2-3; TRBD1 or TRBD2 may be the D gene (5 bases each). Germline CDR1 and CDR2: SQVTM and ANQGSEA. The CDR3 has 13 amino acids. The CDR3 spells CSARDRRTDTQYL. CDR3 bases: TGCAGTGCAAGGGACCGAAGGACAGATACGCAGTATTTG.